The clone carrying this TCR beta chain has a handful of counts. What it binds is not known. The TCR beta CDR3 regions underwent amplification using RNA transcripts as the source. The TCR CDR3 first-round RT-PCR relied on the HTBI primer set. TCRdb re-called the multiplex PCR reads through MiXCR, storing one row per CDR3 protein. This table holds about 560,000 distinct CDR3 sequences, roughly 17% found once. The CDR3 length is 15 residues. V was cut by 0 bases and J by 1 base, with 9 bases left in between. Germline CDR1 reads SGHDN; CDR2 reads FVKESK. This sample is drawn from a study of T cells in Graves' hyperthyroidism and ophthalmopathy. Study-wide points: Blood shared most expanded thyroid clonotypes above 0.001.

Hyperthyroidism was newly diagnosed in patients aged 18 to 65 (duration under 2 months). The source of the PBMCs was more than 9.5 ml of fresh peripheral blood. The sample was blood. This TCR came from a woman under 30 with Graves' hyperthyroidism. This chain joins TRBV14 and TRBJ2-5; D uncertain. Here the CDR3 reads CASSQDSKSQETQYF. CDR3 DNA: TGTGCCAGCAGCCAAGATTCCAAAAGCCAAGAGACCCAGTACTTC.